This T cell receptor beta chain was retrieved from a study of OX40 agonist ivuxolimab in advanced cancers. Across the study: Of mixed ages from about 23 to 85 and averaging around 60 years, the group was 65% to 85% male. Points from the study as a whole: Relative to CD4+ cells, CD8+ T cells on average had more expanded clones. At 0.1 to 3.0 mg/kg and by week 6, CD4+ and CD8+ T cells in the blood had expanded clonally.

Exclusion applied to patients with autoimmune disease history or systemic immunosuppression. About this clone: As yet, its antigen is unknown.

Here immunoSEQ multiplex PCR was the method, and the copy in TCRdb shows in-frame clones only, minus some. Here the sample spans 66,000 or so clones, 85% being singletons. V lost 6 bases and J lost 9; bases outside the gene matches: 9. In germline, CDR1 is MDHEN, CDR2 SYDVKM. This CDR3 has 15 amino acids. This receptor was identified in an adult with an advanced solid tumor such as melanoma, head and neck, liver or kidney cancer. The input for sequencing was CD4+ or CD8+ T cells sorted from blood, taken in a trial of the OX40 agonist ivuxolimab. The chain has TRBV28 and TRBJ2-1, with 12 nucleotides matching TRBD2. The CDR3 nucleotides read TGTGCCAGCAGACCGACTAGCGGGAGTCTCAGTGAGCAGTTCTTC. It specifies CASRPTSGSLSEQFF. Combining the CDR3 with reference TRBV28 and TRBJ2-1 gives the whole variable domain DVKVTQSSRYLVKRTGEKVFLECVQDMDHENMFWYRQDPGLGLRLIYFSYDVKMKEKGDIPEGYSVSREKKERFSLILESASTNQTSMYLCASRPTSGSLSEQFFGPGTRLTVL.